A selection of T cell receptor beta chains follows, all from one sample in a study of shared clonotypes between healthy human individuals. Generated by immunoSEQ multiplex PCR, the TCRdb table keeps only in-frame clones and is missing some. The data contain about 2.3 million clones, 85% to 95% of them singletons. Material for sequencing was naive CD4+ T cells from PBMCs. These receptors came from a man younger than 35 in good health. Some clones in this sample may be carry-over from other donors' samples. CDR3s include the opening cysteine and the closing phenylalanine or tryptophan. The order of the fields is CDR3 DNA, CDR3 protein, J gene, V gene, D gene, clone size. D genes are given only for firm matches. Size tells how often a clone was seen (once, few, many) or the class of an expanded clone, and some rows leave it out.

cdr3_nt: TGTGCCTGGAGTGGGTCAGAAGAGACCCAGTACTTC
cdr3_aa: CAWSGSEETQYF
j_call: TRBJ2-5
v_call: TRBV30
d_call: -
clone_size: once

cdr3_nt: TGTGCCAGCAGCCCTCAGGGGCCCGGGGTAGGAAGAGCTTTCTTT
cdr3_aa: CASSPQGPGVGRAFF
j_call: TRBJ1-1
v_call: TRBV7-2
d_call: -
clone_size: -

cdr3_nt: TGCGCCAGCAGCATAGACAGTTCGAACACTGAAGCTTTCTTT
cdr3_aa: CASSIDSSNTEAFF
j_call: TRBJ1-1
v_call: TRBV5-1
d_call: -
clone_size: -

cdr3_nt: TGCGCCAGCAGACTGCGGACAGGGGTGACCGGGGAGCTGTTTTTT
cdr3_aa: CASRLRTGVTGELFF
j_call: TRBJ2-2
v_call: TRBV5-1
d_call: TRBD1
clone_size: -

cdr3_nt: TGTGCCAGTAGGGGGGCAGTTTACACTGAAGCTTTCTTT
cdr3_aa: CASRGAVYTEAFF
j_call: TRBJ1-1
v_call: TRBV19
d_call: -
clone_size: -

cdr3_nt: TGTGCCAGCTCACCAACCGGGACAGGGGGCGCCCTAAACTATGGCTACACCTTC
cdr3_aa: CASSPTGTGGALNYGYTF
j_call: TRBJ1-2
v_call: TRBV18
d_call: TRBD1
clone_size: -

cdr3_nt: TGTGCCAGCTCACGGGAGGTGGGATCCTACGAGCAGTACTTC
cdr3_aa: CASSREVGSYEQYF
j_call: TRBJ2-7
v_call: TRBV18
d_call: -
clone_size: -

cdr3_nt: TGTGCCAGCAACCTTGGGAGCGGGACCAACTATGGCTACACCTTC
cdr3_aa: CASNLGSGTNYGYTF
j_call: TRBJ1-2
v_call: TRBV7-2
d_call: -
clone_size: -

cdr3_nt: TGTGCCAGCAGCCGTAGCGGGAGGGGGATAGAGGAGCTGTTTTTT
cdr3_aa: CASSRSGRGIEELFF
j_call: TRBJ2-2
v_call: TRBV5-6
d_call: TRBD2
clone_size: -

cdr3_nt: TGTGCCAGCAGCGAACGTTGGGGGGGACAGGGAGCTTACGAGCAGTACTTC
cdr3_aa: CASSERWGGQGAYEQYF
j_call: TRBJ2-7
v_call: TRBV5-5
d_call: TRBD1
clone_size: once

cdr3_nt: TGTGCCAGCAGCATTGTGGGGGGAGCCGGGGAGCTGTTTTTT
cdr3_aa: CASSIVGGAGELFF
j_call: TRBJ2-2
v_call: TRBV2
d_call: -
clone_size: -

cdr3_nt: TGTGCCAGCAGCCCGACTAGCGGGGAACCTTCGGACAATGAGCAGTTCTTC
cdr3_aa: CASSPTSGEPSDNEQFF
j_call: TRBJ2-1
v_call: TRBV14
d_call: TRBD2
clone_size: -

cdr3_nt: TGTGCCAGCAGGGACCCAGGGAAGCCCGGGGAGCTGTTTTTT
cdr3_aa: CASRDPGKPGELFF
j_call: TRBJ2-2
v_call: TRBV6-5
d_call: -
clone_size: -

cdr3_nt: TGTGCCAGCAGCTCGAACCTCGGACTAGCGGTCCTAGTTGGAGATACGCAGTATTTT
cdr3_aa: CASSSNLGLAVLVGDTQYF
j_call: TRBJ2-3
v_call: TRBV7-2
d_call: TRBD2
clone_size: -

cdr3_nt: TGTGCCAGTAGTATTGGTCAAGCCGCCTACGAGCAGTACTTC
cdr3_aa: CASSIGQAAYEQYF
j_call: TRBJ2-7
v_call: TRBV19
d_call: -
clone_size: -

cdr3_nt: TGTGCCAGCAGTTTAGTTCCGGCTAGCGGTCAAGAGACCCAGTACTTC
cdr3_aa: CASSLVPASGQETQYF
j_call: TRBJ2-5
v_call: TRBV28
d_call: TRBD2
clone_size: once

cdr3_nt: TGTGCCAGCAGTCGGGGGGCAGGGAATGAGCAGTTCTTC
cdr3_aa: CASSRGAGNEQFF
j_call: TRBJ2-1
v_call: TRBV6-1
d_call: -
clone_size: once

cdr3_nt: TGTGCCAGCAGCTTCCCGGTGGGGAGAAACTATGGCTACACCTTC
cdr3_aa: CASSFPVGRNYGYTF
j_call: TRBJ1-2
v_call: TRBV5-4
d_call: -
clone_size: -

cdr3_nt: TGTGCCATCAGCTCCGCCACAAGGTCGGGGACCCAGTACTTC
cdr3_aa: CAISSATRSGTQYF
j_call: TRBJ2-5
v_call: TRBV10-3
d_call: -
clone_size: -

cdr3_nt: TGTGCCAGCAGCTTAGTAGAAAGCACTGAAGCTTTCTTT
cdr3_aa: CASSLVESTEAFF
j_call: TRBJ1-1
v_call: TRBV7-9
d_call: -
clone_size: -

cdr3_nt: TGTGCCAGCAGCTTAGCGGGAGGGCCAGTTGATACGCAGTATTTT
cdr3_aa: CASSLAGGPVDTQYF
j_call: TRBJ2-3
v_call: TRBV11-3
d_call: TRBD2
clone_size: -

cdr3_nt: TGTGCCAGCAGCTTAGAAGGTCACAGTACAGATACGCAGTATTTT
cdr3_aa: CASSLEGHSTDTQYF
j_call: TRBJ2-3
v_call: TRBV11-3
d_call: -
clone_size: -

cdr3_nt: TGTGCCAGCAGTGAAAGGATTTACGAGCAGTACTTC
cdr3_aa: CASSERIYEQYF
j_call: TRBJ2-7
v_call: TRBV6-1
d_call: -
clone_size: -

cdr3_nt: TGTGCCAGCAGCTTTCTACAGGGGGGCACAGATACGCAGTATTTT
cdr3_aa: CASSFLQGGTDTQYF
j_call: TRBJ2-3
v_call: TRBV7-9
d_call: TRBD1
clone_size: -

cdr3_nt: TGTGCCTGGAGTTTTAGCTACGAGCAGTACTTC
cdr3_aa: CAWSFSYEQYF
j_call: TRBJ2-7
v_call: TRBV30
d_call: -
clone_size: -

cdr3_nt: TGTGCCAGTAGTTCCCGACTAGGGGGGTCCAATGAGCAGTTCTTC
cdr3_aa: CASSSRLGGSNEQFF
j_call: TRBJ2-1
v_call: TRBV19
d_call: -
clone_size: -

cdr3_nt: TGCGCCAGCAGCTTGGATCGCGGGTTGAGCTCCTACAATGAGCAGTTCTTC
cdr3_aa: CASSLDRGLSSYNEQFF
j_call: TRBJ2-1
v_call: TRBV5-1
d_call: -
clone_size: -

cdr3_nt: TGTGCTTCGGGCGGGGGGGATACGCAGTATTTT
cdr3_aa: CASGGGDTQYF
j_call: TRBJ2-3
v_call: TRBV28
d_call: TRBD2
clone_size: -

cdr3_nt: TGTGCCAGCAGTTCCCGGGGTAGCCGAAAAAACATTCAGTACTTC
cdr3_aa: CASSSRGSRKNIQYF
j_call: TRBJ2-4
v_call: TRBV28
d_call: -
clone_size: -

cdr3_nt: TGTGCCTGGAGTATCCGGGCTGGAAACACCATATATTTT
cdr3_aa: CAWSIRAGNTIYF
j_call: TRBJ1-3
v_call: TRBV30
d_call: -
clone_size: -

cdr3_nt: TGCAGCGTTGAAGAGGGCGGGACTAGTTTTTACAATGAGCAGTTCTTC
cdr3_aa: CSVEEGGTSFYNEQFF
j_call: TRBJ2-1
v_call: TRBV29-1
d_call: TRBD2
clone_size: -

cdr3_nt: TGCGCCAGCAGCTTGGGAGGGGGTGGCCAGCCCCAGCATTTT
cdr3_aa: CASSLGGGGQPQHF
j_call: TRBJ1-5
v_call: TRBV5-1
d_call: -
clone_size: -

cdr3_nt: TGTGCCAGCAGCTTACTGGTGGGGGGCACTGAAGCTTTCTTT
cdr3_aa: CASSLLVGGTEAFF
j_call: TRBJ1-1
v_call: TRBV5-4
d_call: -
clone_size: -

cdr3_nt: TGTGCCAGCAATGGGAACACTGAAGCTTTCTTT
cdr3_aa: CASNGNTEAFF
j_call: TRBJ1-1
v_call: TRBV2
d_call: -
clone_size: few

cdr3_nt: TGTGCCAGTAGTATTTACAGGGGAGCTTACGAGCAGTACTTC
cdr3_aa: CASSIYRGAYEQYF
j_call: TRBJ2-7
v_call: TRBV19
d_call: TRBD1
clone_size: once

cdr3_nt: TGTGCCAGCGGTAGCTTGGCAGGGTCAATAAGCGAGCAGTACTTC
cdr3_aa: CASGSLAGSISEQYF
j_call: TRBJ2-7
v_call: TRBV7-2
d_call: -
clone_size: -

cdr3_nt: TGCGCCAGCAGCTTGGCGGGACAGACCTACGAGCAGTACTTC
cdr3_aa: CASSLAGQTYEQYF
j_call: TRBJ2-7
v_call: TRBV5-1
d_call: TRBD1
clone_size: -

cdr3_nt: TGTGCCAGCAGTTCACAGGGACTAATTAACTATGGCTACACCTTC
cdr3_aa: CASSSQGLINYGYTF
j_call: TRBJ1-2
v_call: TRBV28
d_call: -
clone_size: -

cdr3_nt: TGTGCCAGCAGTTACGCGGTAGGGATCTACACCTTC
cdr3_aa: CASSYAVGIYTF
j_call: TRBJ1-2
v_call: TRBV6-5
d_call: -
clone_size: -

cdr3_nt: TGTGCCAGCAGCTCCGACAGTTACCAGTACTTC
cdr3_aa: CASSSDSYQYF
j_call: TRBJ2-4
v_call: TRBV7-9
d_call: -
clone_size: -

cdr3_nt: TGTGCCAGCAGCTTATCTGAGAGGGACGAGCAGTACTTC
cdr3_aa: CASSLSERDEQYF
j_call: TRBJ2-7
v_call: TRBV7-9
d_call: -
clone_size: -

cdr3_nt: TGTGCCAGCAGTGACTCGACCTACAATGAGCAGTTCTTC
cdr3_aa: CASSDSTYNEQFF
j_call: TRBJ2-1
v_call: TRBV6-4
d_call: -
clone_size: once

cdr3_nt: TGCGCCAGCAGCTTCAAACTAGAGAACACCGGGGAGCTGTTTTTT
cdr3_aa: CASSFKLENTGELFF
j_call: TRBJ2-2
v_call: TRBV5-1
d_call: -
clone_size: -

cdr3_nt: TGTGCCAGCAGTCGATCCGGGACAACTAACTCCTACGAGCAGTACTTC
cdr3_aa: CASSRSGTTNSYEQYF
j_call: TRBJ2-7
v_call: TRBV7-9
d_call: -
clone_size: -

cdr3_nt: TGTGCCAGCAGGAGCAGGGTCGCTGAAGCTTTCTTT
cdr3_aa: CASRSRVAEAFF
j_call: TRBJ1-1
v_call: TRBV6-1
d_call: -
clone_size: -

cdr3_nt: TGTGCCAGCAGACTCACAGGGAACACTGAAGCTTTCTTT
cdr3_aa: CASRLTGNTEAFF
j_call: TRBJ1-1
v_call: TRBV7-3
d_call: -
clone_size: -

cdr3_nt: TGTGCCAGCAGCACACGCGGGGGACGGCTGTATTTT
cdr3_aa: CASSTRGGRLYF
j_call: TRBJ2-3
v_call: TRBV7-2
d_call: TRBD2
clone_size: -

cdr3_nt: TGTGCCAGCAGGTTCGTTAGTACAGGGAAGCGAGATACGCAGTATTTT
cdr3_aa: CASRFVSTGKRDTQYF
j_call: TRBJ2-3
v_call: TRBV27
d_call: -
clone_size: -

cdr3_nt: TGTGCCACCAGCAGATCAGGGACAGCTAGCGTCTATGGCTACACCTTC
cdr3_aa: CATSRSGTASVYGYTF
j_call: TRBJ1-2
v_call: TRBV15
d_call: TRBD1
clone_size: once

cdr3_nt: TGTGCCAGCAGTGAACAGGGACAGGGGACCTACGAGCAGTACTTC
cdr3_aa: CASSEQGQGTYEQYF
j_call: TRBJ2-7
v_call: TRBV6-1
d_call: TRBD1
clone_size: -

cdr3_nt: TGTGCCAGCAGTGACAGGCCGAACACCGGGGAGCTGTTTTTT
cdr3_aa: CASSDRPNTGELFF
j_call: TRBJ2-2
v_call: TRBV6-4
d_call: -
clone_size: -

cdr3_nt: TGTGCCAGCAGCCCAACCCTAACTAGCAGGACAGATACGCAGTATTTT
cdr3_aa: CASSPTLTSRTDTQYF
j_call: TRBJ2-3
v_call: TRBV6-6
d_call: -
clone_size: -

cdr3_nt: TGTGCCAGCAGCCGGGGGGGGATTAACACCGGGGAGCTGTTTTTT
cdr3_aa: CASSRGGINTGELFF
j_call: TRBJ2-2
v_call: TRBV28
d_call: TRBD2
clone_size: once

cdr3_nt: TGTGCCAGCAGTAGAATGGGACAGACCTACAATGAGCAGTTCTTC
cdr3_aa: CASSRMGQTYNEQFF
j_call: TRBJ2-1
v_call: TRBV6-4
d_call: TRBD1
clone_size: -

cdr3_nt: TGTGCCAGCTCACCCCGGACAGGGAACACCGGGGAGCTGTTTTTT
cdr3_aa: CASSPRTGNTGELFF
j_call: TRBJ2-2
v_call: TRBV18
d_call: TRBD1
clone_size: few

cdr3_nt: TGCGCCAGCAGCTTGGAGGGACTAGTAGGCACCGGGGAGCTGTTTTTT
cdr3_aa: CASSLEGLVGTGELFF
j_call: TRBJ2-2
v_call: TRBV5-1
d_call: TRBD2
clone_size: once

cdr3_nt: TGTGCCAGCAGCTTGGGACTAGCGGGAGGGTCCACCCGCACAGATACGCAGTATTTT
cdr3_aa: CASSLGLAGGSTRTDTQYF
j_call: TRBJ2-3
v_call: TRBV5-6
d_call: TRBD2
clone_size: -

cdr3_nt: TGCGCCAGCAGTCAAATAAGGGGATGGGAGACCCAGTACTTC
cdr3_aa: CASSQIRGWETQYF
j_call: TRBJ2-5
v_call: TRBV23-1
d_call: -
clone_size: -

cdr3_nt: TGTGCCAGCAGCGTAGATGGGGCAGGGGTGAACACTGAAGCTTTCTTT
cdr3_aa: CASSVDGAGVNTEAFF
j_call: TRBJ1-1
v_call: TRBV9
d_call: -
clone_size: once

cdr3_nt: TGTGCCAGCAGCTTATATGCGGGTTCGAACACCGGGGAGCTGTTTTTT
cdr3_aa: CASSLYAGSNTGELFF
j_call: TRBJ2-2
v_call: TRBV7-7
d_call: -
clone_size: -